This T cell receptor beta chain came from a study of OX40 agonist ivuxolimab in advanced cancers. Across the whole study: Patients were infused with ivuxolimab every 2 weeks at 0.01 to 10 mg/kg. Study-level results: On average, CD8+ T cells had more expanded clones than CD4+.

CDR3 length: 13 residues. Germline V gives CDR1 SGHTA, CDR2 FQGNSA. Trimming left V 6 bases short and J 8 bases short, with 16 bases between. Clones were sequenced by immunoSEQ multiplex PCR, and TCRdb holds only the in-frame ones, with some missing. The repertoire consists of more than 50,000 clones, with approximately 89% occurring once and the leading ten covering 12%. This clone is medium-sized (0.01 to 0.1%). Its target is unknown. The receptor's source is an adult with an advanced solid tumor such as melanoma, head and neck, liver or kidney cancer. The sequencing used CD4+ or CD8+ T cells sorted from blood, collected in a trial of the OX40 agonist ivuxolimab. This chain uses TRBV7-2 with TRBJ1-2; D is unclear. The CDR3 DNA reads as TGTGCCAGCAGGGCCGGGAGAGGGCAAGGCTACACCTTC. Protein product: CASRAGRGQGYTF.